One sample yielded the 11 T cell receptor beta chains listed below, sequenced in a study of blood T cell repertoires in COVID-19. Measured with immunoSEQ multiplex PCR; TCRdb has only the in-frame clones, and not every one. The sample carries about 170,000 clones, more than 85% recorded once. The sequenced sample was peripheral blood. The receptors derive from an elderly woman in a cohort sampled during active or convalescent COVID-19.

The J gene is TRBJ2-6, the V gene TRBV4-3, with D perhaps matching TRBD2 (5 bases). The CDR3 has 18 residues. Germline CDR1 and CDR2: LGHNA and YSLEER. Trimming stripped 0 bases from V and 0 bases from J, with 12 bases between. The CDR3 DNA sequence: TGCGCCAGCAGCCAAGATCCGGCCCGGGACTCTGGGGCCAACGTCCTGACTTTC. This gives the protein CASSQDPARDSGANVLTF.

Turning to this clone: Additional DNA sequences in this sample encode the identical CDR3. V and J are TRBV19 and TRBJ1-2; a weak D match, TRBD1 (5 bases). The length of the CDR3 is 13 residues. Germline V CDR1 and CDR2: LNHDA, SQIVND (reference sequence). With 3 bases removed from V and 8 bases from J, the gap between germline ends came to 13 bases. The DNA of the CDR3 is TGTGCCAGTAGTATCGGTCAGGGCTACGGCTACACCTTC. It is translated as CASSIGQGYGYTF.

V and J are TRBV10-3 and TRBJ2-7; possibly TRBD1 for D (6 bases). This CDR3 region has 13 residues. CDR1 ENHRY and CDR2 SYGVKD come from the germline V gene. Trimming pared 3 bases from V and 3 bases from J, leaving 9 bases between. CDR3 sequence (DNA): TGTGCCATCAGTGACAGGGGTGGCTACGAGCAGTACTTC. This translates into CAISDRGGYEQYF.

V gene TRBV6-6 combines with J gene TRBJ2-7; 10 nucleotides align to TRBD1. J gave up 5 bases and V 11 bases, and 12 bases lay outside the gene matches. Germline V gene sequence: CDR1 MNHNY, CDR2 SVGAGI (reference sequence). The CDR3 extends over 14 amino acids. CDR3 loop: CASCSGQGSNEQYF. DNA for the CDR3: TGTGCCTCGTGCTCGGGACAGGGGTCAAACGAGCAGTACTTC.

The CDR3 spells CAWGRGQGLHF. The DNA for the CDR3 is TGTGCCTGGGGTAGGGGACAGGGCCTCCACTTT. V gene TRBV30 combines with J gene TRBJ1-6; 9 bases align to TRBD1. CDR1 is GTSNPN and CDR2 is SVGIG in the germline V gene (reference sequence). CDR3 length: 11 amino acids. V was pared by 5 bases and J by 15 bases, with 5 bases of the junction left unmatched.

CDR3 nucleotide sequence: TGTGCCAGCAGCTTGGGGACAGTCAACACTGAAGCTTTCTTT. This gives the protein CASSLGTVNTEAFF. The chain uses TRBV7-9 and TRBJ1-1; 7 nucleotides line up with TRBD1. Per germline, CDR1 SEHNR and CDR2 FQNEAQ (reference sequence). Unmatched junction bases numbered 3, after V lost 3 bases and J lost 2 bases. The CDR3 has 14 amino acids.

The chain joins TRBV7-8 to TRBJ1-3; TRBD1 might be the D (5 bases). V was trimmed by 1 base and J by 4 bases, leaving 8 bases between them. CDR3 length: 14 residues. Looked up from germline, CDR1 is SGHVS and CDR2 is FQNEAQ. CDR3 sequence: CASSLVPGGNTIYF. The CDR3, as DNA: TGTGCCAGCAGCTTAGTTCCAGGGGGAAACACCATATATTTT.

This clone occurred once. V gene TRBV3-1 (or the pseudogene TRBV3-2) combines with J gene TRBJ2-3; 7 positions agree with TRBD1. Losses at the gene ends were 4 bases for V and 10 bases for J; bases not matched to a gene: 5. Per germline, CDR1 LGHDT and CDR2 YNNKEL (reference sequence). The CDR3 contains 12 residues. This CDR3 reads CASSLARGPQYF. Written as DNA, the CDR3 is TGTGCCAGCAGCCTAGCTAGGGGGCCGCAGTATTTT.

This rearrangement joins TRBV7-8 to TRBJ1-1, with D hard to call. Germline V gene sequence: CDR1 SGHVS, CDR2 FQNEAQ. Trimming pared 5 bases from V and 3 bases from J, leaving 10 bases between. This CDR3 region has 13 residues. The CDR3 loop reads CASSAQRDTEAFF. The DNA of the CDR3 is TGTGCCAGCAGCGCCCAGAGGGACACTGAAGCTTTCTTT.

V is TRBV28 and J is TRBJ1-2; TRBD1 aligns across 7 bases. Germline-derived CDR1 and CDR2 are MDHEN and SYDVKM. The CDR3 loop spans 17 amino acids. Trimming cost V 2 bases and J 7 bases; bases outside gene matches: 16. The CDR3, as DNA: TGTGCCAGCAGTTTACTACCAACGCCCGACAGGGCCCGTGGCTACACCTTC. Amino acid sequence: CASSLLPTPDRARGYTF.

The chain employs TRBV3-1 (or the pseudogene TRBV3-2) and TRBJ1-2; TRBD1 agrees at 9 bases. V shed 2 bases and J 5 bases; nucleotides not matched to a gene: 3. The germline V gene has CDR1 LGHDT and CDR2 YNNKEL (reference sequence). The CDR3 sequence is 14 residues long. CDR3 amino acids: CASSQRGTGYGYTF. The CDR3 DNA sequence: TGTGCCAGCAGCCAACGGGGGACAGGGTATGGCTACACCTTC.